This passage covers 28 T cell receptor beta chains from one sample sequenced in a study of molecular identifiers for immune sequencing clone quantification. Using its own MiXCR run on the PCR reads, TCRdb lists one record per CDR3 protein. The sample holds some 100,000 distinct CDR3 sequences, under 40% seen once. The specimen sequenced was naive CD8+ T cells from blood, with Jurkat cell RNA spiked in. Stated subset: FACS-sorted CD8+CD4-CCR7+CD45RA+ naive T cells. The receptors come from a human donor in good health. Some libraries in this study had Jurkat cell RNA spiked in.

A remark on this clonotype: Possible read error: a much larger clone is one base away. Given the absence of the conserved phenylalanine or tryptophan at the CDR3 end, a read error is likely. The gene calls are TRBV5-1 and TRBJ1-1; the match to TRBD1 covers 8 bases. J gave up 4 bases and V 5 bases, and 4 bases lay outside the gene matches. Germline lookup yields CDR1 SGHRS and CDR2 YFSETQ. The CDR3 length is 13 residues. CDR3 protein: CASRPTGATEAFY. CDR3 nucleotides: TGCGCCAGCAGGCCGACAGGGGCCACTGAAGCTTTCTAT.

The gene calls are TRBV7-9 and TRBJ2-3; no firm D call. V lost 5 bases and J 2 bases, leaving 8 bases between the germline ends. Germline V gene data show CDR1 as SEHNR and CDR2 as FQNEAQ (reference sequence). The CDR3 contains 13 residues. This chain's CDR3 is CASSRVITDTQYF. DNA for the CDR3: TGTGCCAGCAGCAGGGTCATCACAGATACGCAGTATTTT.

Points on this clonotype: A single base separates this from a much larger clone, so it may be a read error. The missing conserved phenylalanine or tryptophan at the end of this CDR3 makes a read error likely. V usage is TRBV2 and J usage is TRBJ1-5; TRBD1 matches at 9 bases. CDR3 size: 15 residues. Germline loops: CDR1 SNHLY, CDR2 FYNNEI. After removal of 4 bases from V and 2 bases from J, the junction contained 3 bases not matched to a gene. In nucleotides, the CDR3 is TGTGCCAGCAGTGCGGACAGGGGAGGCAATCAGCCCCAGCATATT. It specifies CASSADRGGNQPQHI.

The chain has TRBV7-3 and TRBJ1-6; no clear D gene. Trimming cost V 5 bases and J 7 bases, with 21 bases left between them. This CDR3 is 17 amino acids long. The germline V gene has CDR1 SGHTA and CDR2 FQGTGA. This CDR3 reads CASSLWSSPRRNSPLHF. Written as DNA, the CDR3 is TGTGCCAGCAGCCTTTGGTCCAGCCCGCGCCGGAATTCACCCCTCCACTTT.

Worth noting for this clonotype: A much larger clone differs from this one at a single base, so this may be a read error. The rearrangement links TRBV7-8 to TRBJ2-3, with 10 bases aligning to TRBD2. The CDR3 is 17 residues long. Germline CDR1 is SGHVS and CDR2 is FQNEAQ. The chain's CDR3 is CASSLWPLAGDADAQYF. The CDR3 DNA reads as TGTGCCAGCAGCTTATGGCCCCTAGCGGGAGATGCAGATGCGCAGTATTTT.

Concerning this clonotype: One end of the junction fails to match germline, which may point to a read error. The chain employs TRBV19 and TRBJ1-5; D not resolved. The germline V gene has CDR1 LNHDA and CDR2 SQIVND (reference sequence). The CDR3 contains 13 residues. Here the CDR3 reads CASCMFGGQPQHF. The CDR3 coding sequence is TGTGCCAGTTGTATGTTCGGTGGGCAGCCCCAGCATTTT.

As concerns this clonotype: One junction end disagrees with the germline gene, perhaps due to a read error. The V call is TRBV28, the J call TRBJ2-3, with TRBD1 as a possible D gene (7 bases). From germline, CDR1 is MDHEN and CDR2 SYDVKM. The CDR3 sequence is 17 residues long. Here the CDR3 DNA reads TGTGCCAGCAGGGCAATTACAGGGGACGGGAGCACAGATATGCAGTATTTT. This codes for CASRAITGDGSTDMQYF.

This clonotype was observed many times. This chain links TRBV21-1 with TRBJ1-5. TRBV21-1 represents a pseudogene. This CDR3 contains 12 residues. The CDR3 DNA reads TGTGCCAGCAGCAAACCCCATCAGCCCCAGCATTTT. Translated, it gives CASSKPHQPQHF.

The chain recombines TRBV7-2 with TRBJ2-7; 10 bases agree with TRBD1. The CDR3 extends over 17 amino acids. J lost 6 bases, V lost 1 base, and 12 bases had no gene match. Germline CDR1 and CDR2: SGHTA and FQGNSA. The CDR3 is CASSLEGAGTGAFEQYF. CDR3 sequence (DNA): TGTGCCAGCAGCTTAGAGGGCGCCGGGACAGGGGCTTTCGAGCAGTACTTC.

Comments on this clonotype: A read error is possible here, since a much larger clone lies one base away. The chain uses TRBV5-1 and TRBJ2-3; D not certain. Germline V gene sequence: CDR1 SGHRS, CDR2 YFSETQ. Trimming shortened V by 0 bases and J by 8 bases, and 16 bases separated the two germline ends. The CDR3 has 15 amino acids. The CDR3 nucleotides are TGCGCCAGCAGCTTGGAGTCTGCCGAAGTAGCTACGCAGTATTTT. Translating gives CASSLESAEVATQYF.

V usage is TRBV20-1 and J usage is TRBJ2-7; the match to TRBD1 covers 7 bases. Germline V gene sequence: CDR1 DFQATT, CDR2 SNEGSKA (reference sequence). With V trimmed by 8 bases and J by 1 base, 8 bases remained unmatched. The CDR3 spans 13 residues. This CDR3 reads CSTKGQSSYEQYF. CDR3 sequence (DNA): TGCAGTACCAAGGGACAGAGTTCCTACGAGCAGTACTTC.

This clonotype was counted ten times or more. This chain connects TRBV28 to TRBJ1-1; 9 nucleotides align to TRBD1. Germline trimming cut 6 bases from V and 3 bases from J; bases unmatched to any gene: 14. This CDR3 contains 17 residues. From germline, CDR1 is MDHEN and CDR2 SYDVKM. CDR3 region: CASRPHRDRVGDTEAFF. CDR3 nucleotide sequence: TGTGCCAGCAGACCCCACCGGGACAGGGTGGGGGACACTGAAGCTTTCTTT.

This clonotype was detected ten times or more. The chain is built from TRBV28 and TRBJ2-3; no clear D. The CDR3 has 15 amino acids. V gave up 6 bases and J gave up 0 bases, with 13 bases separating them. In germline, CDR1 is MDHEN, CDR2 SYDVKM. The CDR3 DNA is TGTGCCAGCAGCCCCGTGAGTCCTAGCACAGATACGCAGTATTTT. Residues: CASSPVSPSTDTQYF.

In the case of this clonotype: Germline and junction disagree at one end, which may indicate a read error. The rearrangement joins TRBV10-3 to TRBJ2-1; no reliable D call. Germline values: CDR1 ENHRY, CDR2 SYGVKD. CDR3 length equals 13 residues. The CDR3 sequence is CAIGESIGNEQFF. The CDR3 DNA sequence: TGTGCCATCGGTGAGTCAATCGGGAATGAGCAGTTCTTC.

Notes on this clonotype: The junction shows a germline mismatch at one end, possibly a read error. CDR3 coding DNA: TGTGCCAGTTGTATCTTCACTAGCGAGGGGAATGAGCAGTTCTTC. Amino acids: CASCIFTSEGNEQFF. The chain employs TRBV19 and TRBJ2-1; 7 nucleotides align to TRBD2. Germline loops: CDR1 LNHDA, CDR2 SQIVND (reference sequence). The CDR3 covers 15 residues.

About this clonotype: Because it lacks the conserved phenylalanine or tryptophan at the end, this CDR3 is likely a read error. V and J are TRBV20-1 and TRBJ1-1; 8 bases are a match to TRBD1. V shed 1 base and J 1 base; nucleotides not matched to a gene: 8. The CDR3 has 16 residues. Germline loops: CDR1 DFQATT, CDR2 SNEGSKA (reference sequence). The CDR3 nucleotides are TGCAGTGCTAGAGTCGGATACAGGGGGAGGAACACTGAAGCTTTCATT. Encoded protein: CSARVGYRGRNTEAFI.

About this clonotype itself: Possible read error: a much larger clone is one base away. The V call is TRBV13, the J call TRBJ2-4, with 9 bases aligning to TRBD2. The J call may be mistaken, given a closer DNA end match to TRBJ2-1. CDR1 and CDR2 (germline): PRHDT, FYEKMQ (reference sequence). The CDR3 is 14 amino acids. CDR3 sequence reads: CASSSGLAKNIQFF. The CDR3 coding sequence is TGTGCCAGCAGCTCGGGACTAGCCAAAAACATTCAGTTCTTC.

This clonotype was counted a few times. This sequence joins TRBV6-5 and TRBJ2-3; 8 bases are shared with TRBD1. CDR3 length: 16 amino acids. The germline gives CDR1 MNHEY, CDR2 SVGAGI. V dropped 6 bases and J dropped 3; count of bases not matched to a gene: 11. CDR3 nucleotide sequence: TGTGCCAGCAGGCAAGGGTCAGGGGGCGCAACAGATACGCAGTATTTT. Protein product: CASRQGSGGATDTQYF.

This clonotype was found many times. This CDR3 is CASMEDDNEQFF. The CDR3 coding sequence is TGTGCCAGCATGGAGGACGACAATGAGCAGTTCTTC. The chain uses TRBV12-3 or TRBV12-4 and TRBJ2-1; D possibly corresponds to TRBD2 (5 bases). Trimming removed 7 bases from V and 5 bases from J, with 9 bases in between. This CDR3 spans 12 amino acids.

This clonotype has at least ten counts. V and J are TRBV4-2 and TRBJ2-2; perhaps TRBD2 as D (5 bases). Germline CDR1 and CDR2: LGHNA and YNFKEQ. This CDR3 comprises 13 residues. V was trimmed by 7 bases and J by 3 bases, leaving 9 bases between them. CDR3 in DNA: TGTGCCAGCACCGACGGGGACACCGGGGAGCTGTTTTTT. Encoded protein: CASTDGDTGELFF.

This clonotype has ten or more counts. This CDR3 reads CASSQSSGSTDTQYF. As DNA, the CDR3 is TGTGCCAGCAGCCAATCTAGCGGGAGCACAGATACGCAGTATTTT. The chain couples TRBV13 to TRBJ2-3, with 8 nucleotides matching TRBD2. Germline V CDR1 and CDR2: PRHDT, FYEKMQ (reference sequence). The CDR3 consists of 15 residues. The ends lost 5 bases at V and 0 bases at J; junction bases unmatched: 4.

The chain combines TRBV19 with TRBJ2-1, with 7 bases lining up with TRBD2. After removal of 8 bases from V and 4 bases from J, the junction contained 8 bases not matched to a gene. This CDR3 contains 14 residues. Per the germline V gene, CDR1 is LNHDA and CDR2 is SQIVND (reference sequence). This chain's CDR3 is CASSLGGSYNEQFF. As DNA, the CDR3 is TGTGCCAGTTCCCTCGGGGGGAGTTACAATGAGCAGTTCTTC. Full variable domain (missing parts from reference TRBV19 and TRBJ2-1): DGGITQSPKYLFRKEGQNVTLSCEQNLNHDAMYWYRQDPGQGLRLIYYSQIVNDFQKGDIAEGYSVSREKKESFPLTVTSAQKNPTAFYLCASSLGGSYNEQFFGPGTRLTVL.

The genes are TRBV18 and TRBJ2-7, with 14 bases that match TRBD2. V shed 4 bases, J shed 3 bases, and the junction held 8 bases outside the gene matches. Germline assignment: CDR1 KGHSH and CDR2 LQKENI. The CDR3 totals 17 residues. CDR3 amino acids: CASSQPGLAGVGYEQYF. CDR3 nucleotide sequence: TGTGCCAGCTCACAACCGGGACTAGCGGGAGTAGGCTACGAGCAGTACTTC.

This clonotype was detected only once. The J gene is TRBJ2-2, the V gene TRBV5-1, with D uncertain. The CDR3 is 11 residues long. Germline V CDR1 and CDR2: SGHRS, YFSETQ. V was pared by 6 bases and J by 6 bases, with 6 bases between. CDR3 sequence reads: CASNEAGELFF. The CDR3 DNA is TGCGCCAGCAACGAGGCCGGGGAGCTGTTTTTT.

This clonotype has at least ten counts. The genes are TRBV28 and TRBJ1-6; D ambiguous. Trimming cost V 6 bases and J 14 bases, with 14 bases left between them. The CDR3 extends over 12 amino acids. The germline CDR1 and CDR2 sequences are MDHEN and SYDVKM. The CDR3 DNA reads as TGTGCCAGCAGGGACCTTTTTCTAGCCCTCCACTTT. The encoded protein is CASRDLFLALHF.

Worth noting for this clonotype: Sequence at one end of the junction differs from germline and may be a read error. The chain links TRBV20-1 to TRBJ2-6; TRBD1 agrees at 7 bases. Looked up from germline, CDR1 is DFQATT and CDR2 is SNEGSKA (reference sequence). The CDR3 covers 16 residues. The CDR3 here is CSARDHGTAGATVLTF. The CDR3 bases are TGCAGTGCTAGAGATCACGGGACAGCTGGGGCCACCGTCCTGACTTTC.

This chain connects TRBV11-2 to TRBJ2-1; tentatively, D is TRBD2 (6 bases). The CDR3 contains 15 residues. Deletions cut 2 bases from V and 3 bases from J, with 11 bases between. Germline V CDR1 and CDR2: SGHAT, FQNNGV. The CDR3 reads CASSLSTSNYNEQFF. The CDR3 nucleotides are TGTGCCAGCAGCTTATCTACTAGCAACTACAATGAGCAGTTCTTC.

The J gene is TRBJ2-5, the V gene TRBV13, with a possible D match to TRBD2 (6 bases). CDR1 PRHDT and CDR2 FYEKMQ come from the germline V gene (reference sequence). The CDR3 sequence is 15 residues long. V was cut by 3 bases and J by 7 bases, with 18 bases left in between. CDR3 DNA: TGTGCCAGCAGCTTGACCGGGACTTCAGTTGGGACCCAGTACTTC. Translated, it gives CASSLTGTSVGTQYF. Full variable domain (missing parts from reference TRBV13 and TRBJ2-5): AAGVIQSPRHLIKEKRETATLKCYPIPRHDTVYWYQQGPGQDPQFLISFYEKMQSDKGSIPDRFSAQQFSDYHSELNMSSLELGDSALYFCASSLTGTSVGTQYFGPGTRLLVL.